This T cell receptor (beta chain) derives from a study of OX40 agonist ivuxolimab in advanced cancers. The CDR3 runs 15 residues. Trimming took off 4 bases at V and 5 bases at J, with 15 bases between the two ends. Germline loops: CDR1 MNHEY, CDR2 SMNVEV (reference sequence). The data were produced by immunoSEQ multiplex PCR, yet TCRdb's version contains in-frame clones alone and is incomplete. The repertoire holds about 36,000 clones, with approximately 78% as singletons. Details on this clone: What it binds is unknown.

Findings of the study overall: Averaged across samples, CD8+ T cells carried more expanded clones than CD4+ did. Determination of antigen specificity was not performed for the expanded peripheral T cells.

The source of this sequence is an adult with an advanced solid tumor such as melanoma, head and neck, liver or kidney cancer. The chain couples TRBV27 to TRBJ1-5; D ambiguous. This specimen consisted of CD4+ or CD8+ T cells sorted from blood, obtained in a trial of the OX40 agonist ivuxolimab. The CDR3 spells CASSSLGVTDQPQHF. DNA of the CDR3: TGTGCCAGCAGTTCCCTGGGCGTTACTGATCAGCCCCAGCATTTT.